Listed below are T cell receptor beta chains from one sample, sequenced in a study of shared clonotypes between healthy human individuals. TCRdb keeps only in-frame clones here, not all; method: immunoSEQ multiplex PCR. Of 1.6 million or so clones listed, about 98.5% are singletons. Sequencing input: naive CD4+ T cells sorted from blood. The receptors derive from a man under 40 in good health. The CDR3 runs from the conserved cysteine through the conserved F or W. A D gene is named only where the DNA matches it firmly. Expanded clones are given a class, and other clones once, few, many or no size at all.

j_call clone_size v_call d_call cdr3_nt cdr3_aa
TRBJ1-2 - TRBV6-5 - TGTGCCAGCAGGACTAACTATGGCTACACCTTC CASRTNYGYTF
TRBJ2-5 - TRBV6-1 TRBD2 TGTGCCAGCACCCGTCGGGGGGGCGTACAAGAGACCCAGTACTTC CASTRRGGVQETQYF
TRBJ2-3 - TRBV7-9 - TGTGCCAGCAGCTTACTAGCGATAGAGGCAGATACGCAGTATTTT CASSLLAIEADTQYF
TRBJ2-5 - TRBV7-6 TRBD2 TGTGCCAGCAGCTTAGTACTAGCGGAAGAGACCCAGTACTTC CASSLVLAEETQYF
TRBJ1-2 once TRBV28 - TGTGCCAGCACACTTCCGGGACACAACTATGGCTACACCTTC CASTLPGHNYGYTF
TRBJ2-3 - TRBV5-4 TRBD2 TGTGCCAGCAGCTTGGGATTAGCGGGACTTATAGATACGCAGTATTTT CASSLGLAGLIDTQYF
TRBJ2-2 - TRBV7-3 - TGTGCCAGCAGCTCCGGGGTGGCCGGGGAGCTGTTTTTT CASSSGVAGELFF
TRBJ2-7 - TRBV6-5 - TGTGCCAGCGGAAAAGGTTTGAACCTTTTGGGGGAGCAGTACTTC CASGKGLNLLGEQYF
TRBJ2-7 - TRBV6-5 - TGTGCCAGCAGCGGGACTGCCTCTGGCTACGAGCAGTACTTC CASSGTASGYEQYF
TRBJ2-5 - TRBV18 TRBD1 TGTGCCAGCTCGGGCCTTCAGGGGGCTGCTGAGCAAGAGACCCAGTACTTC CASSGLQGAAEQETQYF
TRBJ2-1 - TRBV6-1 TRBD1 TGTGCCAGCCCGGGACAGGGGGGCATGGAGCAGTTCTTC CASPGQGGMEQFF
TRBJ2-2 - TRBV7-5 - TGTGCCAGAAGCATATGCCTAGCGGAGAACACCGGGGAGCTGTTTTTT CARSICLAENTGELFF
TRBJ2-1 - TRBV19 TRBD2 TGTGCCAGTAGTCTTAGCGGGAGGGACACCCGTCGGAACAATGAGCAGTTCTTC CASSLSGRDTRRNNEQFF
TRBJ1-2 - TRBV5-1 TRBD1 TGCGCCAGCAACAAGGGACAGGGAGGGGATGGCTACACCTTC CASNKGQGGDGYTF
TRBJ1-1 - TRBV6-4 - TGTGCCAGCAGTGCCCTGGGGGGTGGGAACACTGAAGCTTTCTTT CASSALGGGNTEAFF
TRBJ2-3 - TRBV14 - TGTGCCAGCAGCCTCCGGGCGGGCCGGACAGATACGCAGTATTTT CASSLRAGRTDTQYF
TRBJ2-1 - TRBV11-2 - TGTGCCAGCAGCTACCAGGGTCCCCGGATAAACAATGAGCAGTTCTTC CASSYQGPRINNEQFF
TRBJ1-2 - TRBV5-4 - TGTGCCAGCAGCAGGGACACCTGGGGGCTCTATGGCTACACCTTC CASSRDTWGLYGYTF
TRBJ2-7 - TRBV19 - TGTGCCAGTAGTTCGGGGGTTGGGTACGAGCAGTACTTC CASSSGVGYEQYF
TRBJ2-3 - TRBV27 TRBD2 TGTGCCAGCAGTCCACACCCCCAAGGGACTAGCGGGAAGGTAGATACGCAGTATTTT CASSPHPQGTSGKVDTQYF
TRBJ1-3 - TRBV6-5 TRBD1 TGTGCCAGCAGTTACCAGGCGGGACAGCCTGGAAACACCATATATTTT CASSYQAGQPGNTIYF
TRBJ1-5 - TRBV2 - TGTGCCAGCAGTCCCGCGGTGGTCTCGAATCAGCCCCAGCATTTT CASSPAVVSNQPQHF
TRBJ1-1 once TRBV12-5 - TGTGCTAGTGGTTCCACCGGGGACACTGAAGCTTTCTTT CASGSTGDTEAFF
TRBJ2-7 once TRBV9 - TGTGCCAGCAGCGTAGGGGATTCCCACTACGAGCAGTACTTC CASSVGDSHYEQYF
TRBJ2-1 - TRBV10-3 TRBD2 TGTGCCATCAGTGAGTTTAGCGGGAGGGCCGTGGATGAGCAGTTCTTC CAISEFSGRAVDEQFF
TRBJ1-5 once TRBV7-9 - TGTGCCAGCAGCCATGACGGGGCCCAGCATTTT CASSHDGAQHF
TRBJ1-5 - TRBV28 - TGTGCCAGCAGTACTGACACGGGGGGCGGGCAGCCCCAGCATTTT CASSTDTGGGQPQHF
TRBJ2-7 - TRBV28 TRBD2 TGTGCCAGCAGTTTATTTTGGACTAGCGGGAGTAATGATCCCTACGAGCAGTACTTC CASSLFWTSGSNDPYEQYF
TRBJ2-6 - TRBV6-5 - TGTGCCAGCAGTTACTGGACGGGCTCTGGGGCCAACGTCCTGACTTTC CASSYWTGSGANVLTF
TRBJ2-5 - TRBV9 - TGTGCCAGCAGCCCCCACCCGGGGTCATACGAGACCCAGTACTTC CASSPHPGSYETQYF
TRBJ2-1 - TRBV5-1 - TGCGCCAGCAGCCCGGTTGTCATGGGCCTTACCTACAATGAGCAGTTCTTC CASSPVVMGLTYNEQFF
TRBJ1-5 once TRBV7-8 - TGTGCCAGCAGCTTTTCCGGGGATCAGCCCCAGCATTTT CASSFSGDQPQHF
TRBJ2-7 once TRBV18 - TGTGCCAGCTCATCGAGTTACGAGCAGTACTTC CASSSSYEQYF
TRBJ2-7 once TRBV15 TRBD2 TGTGCCACCAGCAGAGCGGGAGGGCCGTACGAGCAGTACTTC CATSRAGGPYEQYF
TRBJ1-1 few TRBV9 TRBD1 TGTGCCAGCAGCGCAACAGGGGGCACTGAAGCTTTCTTT CASSATGGTEAFF
TRBJ1-3 - TRBV19 - TGTGCCAGTAGTATGTTTCCGACAGGTCGGGGAAACACCATATATTTT CASSMFPTGRGNTIYF
TRBJ2-7 - TRBV12-1 - TGTGCCAGCAGCTTTGCGCGGGCGGGATCCTACGAGCAGTACTTC CASSFARAGSYEQYF
TRBJ2-1 - TRBV5-6 TRBD1 TGTGCCAGCAGCTTGGCCTCTATGGACAGGGCCTACAATGAGCAGTTCTTC CASSLASMDRAYNEQFF
TRBJ2-7 - TRBV10-3 TRBD1 TGTGCCATCAGTGAGGCAGGGGGCTCCTACGAGCAGTACTTC CAISEAGGSYEQYF
TRBJ2-3 - TRBV21-1 - TGTGCCAGCAGGAGAAAGAGTGGGGGACTCCTAACGCAGTATTTT CASRRKSGGLLTQYF
TRBJ1-2 - TRBV2 TRBD1 TGTGCCAGCAGTGAAGCGCTTGGGACAGGGGATCTGCCCGGCTATGGCTACACCTTC CASSEALGTGDLPGYGYTF
TRBJ2-7 - TRBV2 - TGTGCCAGCAGTGGCTCTAGGGTACCCCAGCAGTACTTC CASSGSRVPQQYF
TRBJ2-1 - TRBV6-1 TRBD1 TGTGCCAGCAGTGGGGACAGGGGCCAAGTTGTGGATGAGCAGTTCTTC CASSGDRGQVVDEQFF
TRBJ2-1 - TRBV13 TRBD1 TGTGCCAGCAGCCCTCGGACAGGACTCGTTAGGCACAATGAGCAGTTCTTC CASSPRTGLVRHNEQFF